A selection of T cell receptor beta chains follows, all from one sample in a study of T cells in tumors after PD-1 blockade. Profiled with immunoSEQ multiplex PCR; TCRdb holds only in-frame clones, not every one. The data contain approximately 47,000 clones, more than 60% of them singletons. The input for sequencing was PBMCs, taken before anti-PD-1 therapy. Receptor source: a human donor with advanced basal cell or squamous cell carcinoma (not recorded which). Each CDR3 is given with its conserved first and last residue. D genes are given only for firm matches. Size tells how often a clone was seen (once, few, many) or the class of an expanded clone, and some rows leave it out.

d_call | cdr3_length | j_call | clone_size | v_call | cdr3_aa | cdr3_nt
NA | 11 | TRBJ2-1 | NA | TRBV10-2 | CASGSPDFQFF | TGCGCCAGCGGGAGTCCGGACTTTCAATTCTTC
TRBD2 | 16 | TRBJ2-3 | NA | TRBV3-1/TRBV3-2 | CASSQEVGGGGDTQYF | TGTGCCAGCAGCCAAGAAGTAGGCGGGGGGGGAGATACGCAGTATTTT
NA | 12 | TRBJ2-7 | NA | TRBV7-9 | CASSRASYEQYF | TGTGCCAGCAGCCGGGCCTCCTACGAGCAGTACTTC
NA | 13 | TRBJ1-1 | NA | TRBV18 | CASSQGSDTEAFF | TGTGCCAGCTCACAGGGAAGTGACACTGAAGCTTTCTTT
NA | 14 | TRBJ2-2 | NA | TRBV7-9 | CASSLVMETGELFF | TGTGCCAGCAGCTTAGTGATGGAGACCGGGGAGCTGTTTTTT
NA | 11 | TRBJ2-1 | NA | TRBV29-1 | CSVEDSFEQFF | TGCAGCGTGGAGGACAGTTTTGAGCAGTTCTTC
NA | 13 | TRBJ1-2 | NA | TRBV3-1/TRBV3-2 | CASSLTGPYGYTF | TGTGCCAGCAGCCTCACAGGGCCCTATGGCTACACCTTC
TRBD2 | 15 | TRBJ2-1 | once | TRBV5-1 | CASSTGLAVYNEQFF | TGCGCCAGCAGCACGGGACTAGCGGTGTACAATGAGCAGTTCTTC
NA | 14 | TRBJ2-5 | NA | TRBV7-9 | CASSLGSHQETQYF | TGTGCCAGCAGCTTAGGTAGCCACCAAGAGACCCAGTACTTC
NA | 15 | TRBJ2-7 | NA | TRBV2 | CASRVSPDPYYEQYF | TGTGCCAGCAGAGTCTCACCGGATCCCTACTACGAGCAGTACTTC
TRBD1 | 16 | TRBJ2-1 | NA | TRBV5-5 | CASSLPRDRGANEQFF | TGTGCCAGCAGCCTTCCACGGGACAGGGGGGCCAATGAGCAGTTCTTC
NA | 14 | TRBJ2-7 | NA | TRBV6-2/TRBV6-3 | CASSYSGTTGEQYF | TGTGCCAGCAGTTACTCCGGGACGACGGGCGAGCAGTACTTC
TRBD1 | 14 | TRBJ1-5 | NA | TRBV3-1/TRBV3-2 | CASSFRGGNQPQHF | TGTGCCAGCAGCTTCAGGGGGGGCAATCAGCCCCAGCATTTT
TRBD1 | 13 | TRBJ1-1 | NA | TRBV7-9 | CASRNRGEGEAFF | TGTGCCAGCAGAAACAGGGGTGAGGGTGAAGCTTTCTTT
TRBD1 | 14 | TRBJ1-6 | NA | TRBV6-5 | CASAPGTGNSPLHF | TGTGCCAGCGCACCGGGGACAGGAAATTCACCCCTCCACTTT
NA | 13 | TRBJ1-5 | NA | TRBV13 | CASSLGAYQPQHF | TGTGCCAGCAGCTTAGGGGCATATCAGCCCCAGCATTTT
NA | 16 | TRBJ2-3 | NA | TRBV5-1 | CASSFQSLRGTDTQYF | TGCGCCAGCAGCTTTCAGTCTCTCCGGGGCACAGATACGCAGTATTTT
TRBD2 | 16 | TRBJ2-1 | few | TRBV28 | CASSLPKAGVYNEQFF | TGTGCCAGCAGTTTACCGAAAGCGGGAGTCTACAATGAGCAGTTCTTC
NA | 15 | TRBJ2-1 | few | TRBV3-1/TRBV3-2 | CASSQDGTDGDEQFF | TGTGCCAGCAGCCAAGACGGTACAGATGGTGATGAGCAGTTCTTC
NA | 16 | TRBJ2-1 | few | TRBV7-8 | CASSSHLERGGNEQFF | TGTGCCAGCAGCTCCCATCTGGAGCGAGGGGGCAATGAGCAGTTCTTC
NA | 13 | TRBJ1-2 | NA | TRBV19 | CASSILANYGYTF | TGTGCCAGTAGTATTCTAGCTAACTATGGCTACACCTTC
NA | 13 | TRBJ1-2 | NA | TRBV5-6 | CASSLGQNYGYTF | TGTGCCAGCAGCTTGGGACAGAACTATGGCTACACCTTC
NA | 12 | TRBJ2-3 | NA | TRBV11-3 | CASSDFTDTQYF | TGTGCCAGCAGTGATTTCACAGATACGCAGTATTTT
NA | 14 | TRBJ2-7 | NA | TRBV10-1 | CASSGSGLTYEQYF | TGCGCCAGCAGTGGGTCCGGATTAACCTACGAGCAGTACTTC
TRBD2 | 15 | TRBJ2-1 | NA | TRBV14 | CASSLSGGFRNEQFF | TGTGCCAGCAGCCTATCGGGAGGGTTTCGGAATGAGCAGTTCTTC
TRBD2 | 16 | TRBJ2-3 | NA | TRBV7-9 | CASSLWSGGDTDTQYF | TGTGCCAGCAGCTTATGGTCGGGAGGGGACACAGATACGCAGTATTTT
TRBD2 | 17 | TRBJ2-7 | NA | TRBV23-1 | CASSQPRLAGPLYEQYF | TGCGCCAGCAGTCAGCCCAGACTAGCGGGGCCCCTCTACGAGCAGTACTTC
TRBD1 | 17 | TRBJ2-1 | NA | TRBV5-6 | CASSPRPQGAFLNEQFF | TGTGCCAGCAGCCCCCGACCCCAGGGGGCGTTTTTGAATGAGCAGTTCTTC
NA | 14 | TRBJ2-7 | NA | TRBV7-2 | CASSLHPDTYEQYF | TGTGCCAGCAGCTTACACCCCGACACTTACGAGCAGTACTTC
NA | 13 | TRBJ2-3 | NA | TRBV19 | CASSSHRGDTQYF | TGTGCCAGTAGCTCCCATCGGGGGGATACGCAGTATTTT
TRBD2 | 17 | TRBJ2-3 | NA | TRBV7-2 | CASSRQTSGSGSDTQYF | TGTGCCAGCAGCCGTCAGACTAGCGGGAGTGGGTCAGATACGCAGTATTTT
NA | 12 | TRBJ1-1 | NA | TRBV28 | CASRDLNTEAFF | TGTGCCAGCCGGGACTTGAACACTGAAGCTTTCTTT
NA | 13 | TRBJ2-7 | NA | TRBV7-2 | CASSLTNSYEQYF | TGTGCCAGCAGCTTGACTAACTCCTACGAGCAGTACTTC
TRBD2 | 17 | TRBJ2-7 | NA | TRBV2 | CASSERPSGRALYEQYF | TGTGCCAGCAGTGAGAGGCCTAGCGGGAGGGCCCTCTACGAGCAGTACTTC
NA | 15 | TRBJ2-3 | NA | TRBV21-1 | CASSGRRERADTQYF | TGTGCCAGCAGTGGGAGGCGGGAGCGAGCAGATACGCAGTATTTT
NA | 14 | TRBJ2-7 | medium-sized | TRBV5-6 | CASSLTRGAYEQYF | TGTGCCAGCAGCTTGACCAGGGGGGCCTACGAGCAGTACTTC
NA | 15 | TRBJ1-5 | NA | TRBV7-2 | CASSLVVNSNQPQHF | TGTGCCAGCAGCTTAGTAGTTAATAGCAATCAGCCCCAGCATTTT
NA | 11 | TRBJ2-7 | NA | TRBV13 | CASSYRGEQYF | TGTGCCAGCAGCTATAGGGGCGAGCAGTACTTC
NA | 15 | TRBJ2-5 | medium-sized | TRBV27 | CASSLGSSSQETQYF | TGTGCCAGCAGTTTAGGATCGAGTAGCCAAGAGACCCAGTACTTC
TRBD2 | 15 | TRBJ2-1 | NA | TRBV7-8 | CASSPPGLPPIEQFF | TGTGCCAGCAGCCCGCCGGGACTACCACCCATCGAGCAGTTCTTC
NA | 14 | TRBJ2-7 | NA | TRBV28 | CASTFLGGGNEQYF | TGTGCCAGCACATTTTTGGGGGGCGGGAACGAGCAGTACTTC
NA | 15 | TRBJ2-1 | NA | TRBV19 | CASSIVAGARGEQFF | TGTGCCAGTAGTATAGTGGCGGGGGCCCGCGGGGAGCAGTTCTTC
NA | 15 | TRBJ1-6 | NA | TRBV5-6 | CASSLGGRVNSPLHF | TGTGCCAGCAGCTTGGGGGGCAGGGTAAATTCACCCCTCCACTTT
NA | 11 | TRBJ1-1 | NA | TRBV7-9 | CASSLDTEAFF | TGTGCCAGCAGCTTAGACACTGAAGCTTTCTTT
NA | 15 | TRBJ2-7 | NA | TRBV6-6 | CATLGQRGSPYEQYF | TGTGCCACCCTAGGACAGAGGGGAAGCCCCTACGAGCAGTACTTC